Sequencing of this TCR beta chain was carried out in a study of shared clonotypes between healthy human individuals. Comments on this clone: Its antigen is unidentified.

V shed 0 bases and J shed 5 bases, with 14 bases lying between them. The CDR3 runs 16 residues. Germline values: CDR1 MNHNS, CDR2 SASEGT. Study findings and constraints: Measured sharing among donors was expected to vary with sequencing depth. It was observed that 5% to 6% of naive CD4 clonotypes were shared across a handful of donors.

About 30,000 T cell genomes (roughly 220 ng DNA) went into each sorted-subset replicate. Profiled with immunoSEQ multiplex PCR; TCRdb holds only in-frame clones, not every one. Of roughly 2.1 million clones in the sample, approximately 94% were seen once. Naive CD8 cells lacked CD45RO and underwent positive selection for CCR7, leaving out terminally differentiated effector memory CD45RA+ cells. Caucasian adults residing in Nashville, Tennessee made up all the donors. This sequence was found in a man aged 18 to 29 in good health. Some clones in this sample may be carry-over from other donors' samples. The genes are TRBV6-1 and TRBJ1-5; possibly TRBD1 for D (5 bases). Sample: naive CD8+ T cells from PBMCs. CDR3 DNA sequence: TGTGCCAGCAGTGAAGCGCGGGTGGCAGGGTATCAGCCCCAGCATTTT. Encoded protein: CASSEARVAGYQPQHF.